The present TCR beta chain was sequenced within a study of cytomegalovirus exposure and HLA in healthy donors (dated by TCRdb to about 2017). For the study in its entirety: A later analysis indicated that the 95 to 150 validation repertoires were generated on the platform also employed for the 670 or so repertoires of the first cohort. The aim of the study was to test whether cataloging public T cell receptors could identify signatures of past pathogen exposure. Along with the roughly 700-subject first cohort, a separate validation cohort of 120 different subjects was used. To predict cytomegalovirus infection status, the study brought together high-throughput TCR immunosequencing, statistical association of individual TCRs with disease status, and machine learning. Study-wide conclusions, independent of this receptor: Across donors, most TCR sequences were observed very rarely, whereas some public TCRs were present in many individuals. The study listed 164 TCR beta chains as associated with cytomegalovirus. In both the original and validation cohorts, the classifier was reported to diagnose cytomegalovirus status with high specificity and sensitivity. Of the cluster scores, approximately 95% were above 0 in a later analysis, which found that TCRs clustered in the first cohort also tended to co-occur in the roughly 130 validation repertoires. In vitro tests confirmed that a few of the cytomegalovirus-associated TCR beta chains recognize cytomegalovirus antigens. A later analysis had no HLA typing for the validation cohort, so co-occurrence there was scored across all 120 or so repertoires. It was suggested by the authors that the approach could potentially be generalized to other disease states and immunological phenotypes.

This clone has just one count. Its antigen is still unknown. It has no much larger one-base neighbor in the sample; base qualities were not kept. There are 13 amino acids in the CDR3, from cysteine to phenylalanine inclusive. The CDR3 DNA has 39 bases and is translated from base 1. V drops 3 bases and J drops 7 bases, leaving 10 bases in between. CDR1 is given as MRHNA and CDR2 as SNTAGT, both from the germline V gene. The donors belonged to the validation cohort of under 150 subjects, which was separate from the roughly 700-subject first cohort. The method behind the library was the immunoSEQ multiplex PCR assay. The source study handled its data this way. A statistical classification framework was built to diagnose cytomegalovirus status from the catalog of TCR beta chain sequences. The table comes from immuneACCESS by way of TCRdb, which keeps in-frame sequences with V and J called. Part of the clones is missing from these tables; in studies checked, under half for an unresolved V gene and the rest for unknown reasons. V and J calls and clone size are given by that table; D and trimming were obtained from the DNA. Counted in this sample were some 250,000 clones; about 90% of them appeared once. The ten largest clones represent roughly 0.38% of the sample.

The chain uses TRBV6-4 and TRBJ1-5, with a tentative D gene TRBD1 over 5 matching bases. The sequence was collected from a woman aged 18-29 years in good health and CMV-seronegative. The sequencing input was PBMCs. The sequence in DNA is TGTGCCAGCAGTGAACAGGTCTGGCAGCCCCAGCATTTT. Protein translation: CASSEQVWQPQHF.